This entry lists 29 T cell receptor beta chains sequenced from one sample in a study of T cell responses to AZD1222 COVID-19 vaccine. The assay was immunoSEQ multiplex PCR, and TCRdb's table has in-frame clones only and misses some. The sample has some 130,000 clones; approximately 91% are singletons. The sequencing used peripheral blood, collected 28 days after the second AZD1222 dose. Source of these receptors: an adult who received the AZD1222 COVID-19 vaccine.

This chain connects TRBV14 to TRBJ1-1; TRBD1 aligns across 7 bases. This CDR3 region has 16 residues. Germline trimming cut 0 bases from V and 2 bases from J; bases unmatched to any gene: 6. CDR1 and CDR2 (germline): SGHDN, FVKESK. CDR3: CASSQDGRGFNTEAFF. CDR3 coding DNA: TGTGCCAGCAGCCAAGATGGCAGGGGGTTTAACACTGAAGCTTTCTTT.

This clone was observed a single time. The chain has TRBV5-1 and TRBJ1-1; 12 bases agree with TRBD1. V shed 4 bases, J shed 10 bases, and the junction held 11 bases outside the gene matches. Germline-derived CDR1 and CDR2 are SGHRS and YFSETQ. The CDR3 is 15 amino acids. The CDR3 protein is CASSPGQGAPNGAFF. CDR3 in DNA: TGCGCCAGCAGCCCGGGACAGGGGGCCCCGAATGGAGCTTTCTTT.

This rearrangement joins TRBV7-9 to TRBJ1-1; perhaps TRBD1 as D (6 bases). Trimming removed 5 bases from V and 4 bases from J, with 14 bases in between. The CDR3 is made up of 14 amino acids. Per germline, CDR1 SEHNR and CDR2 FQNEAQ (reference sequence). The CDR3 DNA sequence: TGTGCCAGCAGCCGAAACACAGGGAGCACTGAAGCTTTCTTT. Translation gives CASSRNTGSTEAFF.

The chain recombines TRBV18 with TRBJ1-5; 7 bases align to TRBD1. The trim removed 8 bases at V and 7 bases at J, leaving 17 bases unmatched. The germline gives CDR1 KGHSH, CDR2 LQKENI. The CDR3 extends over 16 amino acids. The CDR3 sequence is CASTGGGGGYGQPQHF. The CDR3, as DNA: TGTGCCAGCACGGGAGGGGGCGGAGGTTACGGACAGCCCCAGCATTTT.

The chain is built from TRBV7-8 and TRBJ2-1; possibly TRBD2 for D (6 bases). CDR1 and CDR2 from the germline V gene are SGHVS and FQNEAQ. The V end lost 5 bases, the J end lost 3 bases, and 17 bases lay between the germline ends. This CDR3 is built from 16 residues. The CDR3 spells CASSARGFLNYNEQFF. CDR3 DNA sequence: TGTGCCAGCAGCGCCCGGGGGTTTCTCAACTACAATGAGCAGTTCTTC.

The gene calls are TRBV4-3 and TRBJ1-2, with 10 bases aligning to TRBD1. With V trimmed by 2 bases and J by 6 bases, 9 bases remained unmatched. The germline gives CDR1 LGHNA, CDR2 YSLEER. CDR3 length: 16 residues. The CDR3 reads CASSQPSGQGGNGYTF. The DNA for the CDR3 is TGCGCCAGCAGCCAACCGTCCGGACAGGGGGGAAATGGCTACACCTTC.

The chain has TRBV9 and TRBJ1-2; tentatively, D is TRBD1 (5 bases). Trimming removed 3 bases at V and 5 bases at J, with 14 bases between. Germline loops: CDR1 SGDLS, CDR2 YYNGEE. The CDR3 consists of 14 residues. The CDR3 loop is CASSAGQGSYGYTF. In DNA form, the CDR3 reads TGTGCCAGCAGCGCGGGGCAGGGTAGTTATGGCTACACCTTC.

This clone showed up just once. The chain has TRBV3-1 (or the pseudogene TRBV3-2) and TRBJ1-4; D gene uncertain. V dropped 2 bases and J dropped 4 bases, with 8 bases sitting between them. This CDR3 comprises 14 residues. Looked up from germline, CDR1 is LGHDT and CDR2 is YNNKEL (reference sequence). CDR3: CASSQSLSNEKLFF. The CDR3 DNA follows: TGTGCCAGCAGCCAAAGTCTGAGTAATGAAAAACTGTTTTTT.

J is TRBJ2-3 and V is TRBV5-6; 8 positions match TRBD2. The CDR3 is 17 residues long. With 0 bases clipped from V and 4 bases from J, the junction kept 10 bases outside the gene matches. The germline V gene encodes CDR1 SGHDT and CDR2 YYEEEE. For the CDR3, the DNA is TGTGCCAGCAGCTTGGAATTAGCGGGATGGAGAGCAGATACGCAGTATTTT. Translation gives CASSLELAGWRADTQYF.

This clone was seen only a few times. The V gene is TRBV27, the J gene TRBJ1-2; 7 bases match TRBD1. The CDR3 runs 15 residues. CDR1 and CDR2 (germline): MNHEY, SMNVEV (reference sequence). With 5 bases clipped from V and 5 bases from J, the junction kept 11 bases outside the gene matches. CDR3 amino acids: CASSLGGQGGYGYTF. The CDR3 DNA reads TGTGCCAGCAGTCTAGGGGGGCAGGGGGGATATGGCTACACCTTC.

The CDR3 nucleotides are TGTGCCAGCAGCTTACCTCAGGCGTATGGCTACACCTTC. Translation gives CASSLPQAYGYTF. V usage is TRBV11-3 and J usage is TRBJ1-2, with no clear D. This CDR3 comprises 13 residues. Germline assignment: CDR1 SGHNT and CDR2 YENEEA. The V end was cut by 2 bases, the J end by 5 bases, with 9 bases between.

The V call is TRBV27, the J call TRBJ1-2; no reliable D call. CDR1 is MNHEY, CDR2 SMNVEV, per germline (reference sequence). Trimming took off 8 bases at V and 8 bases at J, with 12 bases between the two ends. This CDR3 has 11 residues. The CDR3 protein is CASPLLSGYTF. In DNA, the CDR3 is TGTGCCAGCCCACTCCTGTCCGGCTACACCTTC.

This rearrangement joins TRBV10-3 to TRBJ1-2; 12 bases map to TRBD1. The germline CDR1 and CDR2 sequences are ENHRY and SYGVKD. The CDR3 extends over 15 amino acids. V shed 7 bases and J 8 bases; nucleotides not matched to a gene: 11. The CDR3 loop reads CAIIAGTGGLEGYTF. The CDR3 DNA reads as TGTGCCATCATCGCAGGGACAGGGGGCCTTGAAGGCTACACCTTC.

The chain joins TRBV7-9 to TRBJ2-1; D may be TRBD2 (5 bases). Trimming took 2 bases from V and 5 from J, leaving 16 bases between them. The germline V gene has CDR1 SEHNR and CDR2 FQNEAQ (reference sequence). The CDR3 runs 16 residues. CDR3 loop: CASSLLRGFGDNEQFF. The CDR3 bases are TGTGCCAGCAGCTTATTACGAGGGTTTGGGGACAATGAGCAGTTCTTC.

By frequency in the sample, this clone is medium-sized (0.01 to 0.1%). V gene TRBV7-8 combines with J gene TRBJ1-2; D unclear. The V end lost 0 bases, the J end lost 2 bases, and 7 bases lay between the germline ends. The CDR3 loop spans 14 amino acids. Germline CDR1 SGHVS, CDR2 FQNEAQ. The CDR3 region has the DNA TGTGCCAGCAGCTTAGCGCACGGAAACTATGGCTACACCTTC. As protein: CASSLAHGNYGYTF.

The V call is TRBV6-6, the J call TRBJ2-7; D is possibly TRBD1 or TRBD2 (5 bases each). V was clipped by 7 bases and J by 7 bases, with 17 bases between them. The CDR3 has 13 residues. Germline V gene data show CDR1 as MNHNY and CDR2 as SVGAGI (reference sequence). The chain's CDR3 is CASMAGRANEQYF. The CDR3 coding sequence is TGTGCCAGCATGGCGGGCAGGGCTAATGAGCAGTACTTC.

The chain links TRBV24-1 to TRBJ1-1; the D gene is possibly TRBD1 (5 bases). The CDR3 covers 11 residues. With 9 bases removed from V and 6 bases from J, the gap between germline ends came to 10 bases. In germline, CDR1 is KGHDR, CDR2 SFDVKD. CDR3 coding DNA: TGTGCCACCTTCCGGGGACCTGAAGCTTTCTTT. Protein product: CATFRGPEAFF.

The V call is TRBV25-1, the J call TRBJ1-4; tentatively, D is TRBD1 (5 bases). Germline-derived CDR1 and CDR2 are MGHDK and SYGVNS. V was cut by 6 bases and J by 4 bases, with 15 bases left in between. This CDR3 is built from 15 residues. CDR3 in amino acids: CASSPGGQVNEKLFF. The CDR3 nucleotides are TGTGCCAGCAGCCCCGGAGGACAAGTTAATGAAAAACTGTTTTTT.

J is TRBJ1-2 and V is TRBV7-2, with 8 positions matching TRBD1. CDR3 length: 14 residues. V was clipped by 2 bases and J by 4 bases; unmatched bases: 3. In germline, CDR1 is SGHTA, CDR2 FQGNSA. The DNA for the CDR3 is TGTGCCAGCAGCTTACGGGGACAGGCCTATGGCTACACCTTC. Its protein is CASSLRGQAYGYTF. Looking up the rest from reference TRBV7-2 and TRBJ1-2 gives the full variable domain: GAGVSQSPSNKVTEKGKDVELRCDPISGHTALYWYRQSLGQGLEFLIYFQGNSAPDKSGLPSDRFSAERTGGSVSTLTIQRTQQEDSAVYLCASSLRGQAYGYTFGSGTRLTVV.

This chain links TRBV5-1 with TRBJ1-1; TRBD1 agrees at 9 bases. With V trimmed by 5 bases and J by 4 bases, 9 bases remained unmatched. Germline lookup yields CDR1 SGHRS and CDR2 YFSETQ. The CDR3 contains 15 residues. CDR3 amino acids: CASSNPGQGSTEAFF. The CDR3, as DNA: TGCGCCAGCAGTAACCCGGGACAGGGTTCCACTGAAGCTTTCTTT.

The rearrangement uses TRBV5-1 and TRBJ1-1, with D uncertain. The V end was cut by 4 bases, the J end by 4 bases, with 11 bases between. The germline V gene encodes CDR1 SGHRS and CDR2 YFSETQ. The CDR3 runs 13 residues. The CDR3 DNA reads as TGCGCCAGCAGCGAGGCGACGGCCACTGAAGCTTTCTTT. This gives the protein CASSEATATEAFF.

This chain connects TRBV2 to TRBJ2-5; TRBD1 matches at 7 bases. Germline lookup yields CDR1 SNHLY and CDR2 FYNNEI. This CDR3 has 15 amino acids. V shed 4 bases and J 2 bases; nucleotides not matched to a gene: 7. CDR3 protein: CASSGGTVQQETQYF. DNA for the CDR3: TGTGCCAGCAGTGGGGGGACAGTACAACAAGAGACCCAGTACTTC.

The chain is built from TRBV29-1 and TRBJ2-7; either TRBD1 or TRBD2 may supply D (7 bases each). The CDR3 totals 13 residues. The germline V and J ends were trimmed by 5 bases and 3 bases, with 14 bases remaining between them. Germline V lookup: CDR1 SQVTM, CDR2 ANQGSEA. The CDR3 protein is CSVLGGTVYEQYF. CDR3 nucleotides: TGCAGCGTTTTGGGGGGGACAGTCTACGAGCAGTACTTC.

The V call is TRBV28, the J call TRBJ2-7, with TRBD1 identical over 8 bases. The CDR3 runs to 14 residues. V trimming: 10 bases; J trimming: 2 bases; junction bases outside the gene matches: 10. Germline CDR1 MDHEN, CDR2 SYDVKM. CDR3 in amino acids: CATRQGRLTYEQYF. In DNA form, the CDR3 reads TGTGCCACCAGACAGGGGCGCCTAACCTACGAGCAGTACTTC. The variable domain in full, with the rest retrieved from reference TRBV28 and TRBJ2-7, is DVKVTQSSRYLVKRTGEKVFLECVQDMDHENMFWYRQDPGLGLRLIYFSYDVKMKEKGDIPEGYSVSREKKERFSLILESASTNQTSMYLCATRQGRLTYEQYFGPGTRLTVT.

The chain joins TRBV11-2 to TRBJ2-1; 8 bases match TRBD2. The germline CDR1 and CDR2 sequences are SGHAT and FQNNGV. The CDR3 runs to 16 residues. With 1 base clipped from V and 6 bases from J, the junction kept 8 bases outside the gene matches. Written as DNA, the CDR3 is TGTGCCAGCAGCTTAGCGGGGCGGGGGGCCTTCAATGAGCAGTTCTTC. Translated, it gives CASSLAGRGAFNEQFF.

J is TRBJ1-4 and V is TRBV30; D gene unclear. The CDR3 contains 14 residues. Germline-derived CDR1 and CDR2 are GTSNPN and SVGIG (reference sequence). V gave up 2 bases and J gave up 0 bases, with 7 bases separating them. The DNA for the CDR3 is TGTGCCTGGAGTTTTCTAGCAACTAATGAAAAACTGTTTTTT. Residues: CAWSFLATNEKLFF. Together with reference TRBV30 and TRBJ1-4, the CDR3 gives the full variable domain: SQTIHQWPATLVQPVGSPLSLECTVEGTSNPNLYWYRQAAGRGLQLLFYSVGIGQISSEVPQNLSASRPQDRQFILSSKKLLLSDSGFYLCAWSFLATNEKLFFGSGTQLSVL.

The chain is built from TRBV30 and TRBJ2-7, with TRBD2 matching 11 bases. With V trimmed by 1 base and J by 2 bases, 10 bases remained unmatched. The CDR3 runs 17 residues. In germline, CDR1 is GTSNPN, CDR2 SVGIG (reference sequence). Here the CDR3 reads CAWSASFGTSGAYEQYF. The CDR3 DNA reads TGTGCCTGGAGTGCCTCTTTCGGGACTAGCGGAGCCTACGAGCAGTACTTC. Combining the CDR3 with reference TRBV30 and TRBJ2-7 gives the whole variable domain SQTIHQWPATLVQPVGSPLSLECTVEGTSNPNLYWYRQAAGRGLQLLFYSVGIGQISSEVPQNLSASRPQDRQFILSSKKLLLSDSGFYLCAWSASFGTSGAYEQYFGPGTRLTVT.

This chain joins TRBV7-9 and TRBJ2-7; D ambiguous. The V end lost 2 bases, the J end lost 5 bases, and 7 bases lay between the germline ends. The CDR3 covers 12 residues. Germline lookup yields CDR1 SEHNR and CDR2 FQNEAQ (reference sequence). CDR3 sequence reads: CASSLNWNEQYF. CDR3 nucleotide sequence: TGTGCCAGCAGCTTAAACTGGAACGAGCAGTACTTC. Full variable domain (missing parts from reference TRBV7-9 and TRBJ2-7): DTGVSQNPRHKITKRGQNVTFRCDPISEHNRLYWYRQTLGQGPEFLTYFQNEAQLEKSRLLSDRFSAERPKGSFSTLEIQRTEQGDSAMYLCASSLNWNEQYFGPGTRLTVT.

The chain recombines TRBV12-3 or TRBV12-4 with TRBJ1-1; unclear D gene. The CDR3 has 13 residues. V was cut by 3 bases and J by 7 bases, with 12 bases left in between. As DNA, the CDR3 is TGTGCCAGCAGTTTTAACAGAGATAATGAAGCTTTCTTT. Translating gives CASSFNRDNEAFF.